The 8 T cell receptor beta chains below all came from one sample that was sequenced in a study of shared clonotypes between healthy human individuals. Profiled with immunoSEQ multiplex PCR; TCRdb holds only in-frame clones, not every one. The table records roughly 2,000,000 clones, just over 90% of them present only once. In the naive CD8 group, cells lacked CD45RO and were positively selected for CCR7, so terminally differentiated effector memory CD45RA+ cells were left out. Sample: naive CD8+ T cells from PBMCs. The receptors come from a man aged 18 to 30 in good health. Some clones in this sample may be carry-over from other donors' samples.

The chain uses TRBV19 and TRBJ1-2; D is uncertain. CDR1 is LNHDA, CDR2 SQIVND, per germline (reference sequence). CDR3 length: 14 amino acids. Trimming left V 6 bases short and J 1 base short, with 12 bases between. The DNA for the CDR3 is TGTGCCAGTAGCTTATCGGTCGATAACTATGGCTACACCTTC. It is translated as CASSLSVDNYGYTF.

The V call is TRBV28, the J call TRBJ1-1; D gene ambiguous. Germline lookup yields CDR1 MDHEN and CDR2 SYDVKM. V lost 1 base and J lost 1, with 10 bases in between. The CDR3 is made up of 15 amino acids. The CDR3 reads CASSLFRQTNTEAFF. CDR3 bases: TGTGCCAGCAGTTTATTCCGGCAGACGAACACTGAAGCTTTCTTT.

The chain links TRBV27 to TRBJ2-7; D gene uncertain. The ends were cut back, 8 bases at V and 2 bases at J, with 10 bases in the middle. This CDR3 is 12 amino acids long. Germline V gene lookup returns CDR1 MNHEY and CDR2 SMNVEV (reference sequence). The CDR3 coding sequence is TGTGCCAGCCGGCAAGGCACCTACGAGCAGTACTTC. Translation gives CASRQGTYEQYF.

This rearrangement joins TRBV5-6 to TRBJ2-7; weak D call: TRBD1 (6 bases). V was shortened by 0 bases and J by 5 bases, with 15 bases between the two germline ends. CDR3 size: 15 residues. In germline, CDR1 is SGHDT, CDR2 YYEEEE. The CDR3 DNA reads TGTGCCAGCAGCTTGGAGACAGGTTTTTCTAACGAGCAGTACTTC. The encoded protein is CASSLETGFSNEQYF. Based on the CDR3 plus reference TRBV5-6 and TRBJ2-7, the full variable domain is DAGVTQSPTHLIKTRGQQVTLRCSPKSGHDTVSWYQQALGQGPQFIFQYYEEEERQRGNFPDRFSGHQFPNYSSELNVNALLLGDSALYLCASSLETGFSNEQYFGPGTRLTVT.

This clone is a singleton in its sample. The chain links TRBV27 to TRBJ1-5, with 7 nucleotides matching TRBD1. V trimming: 6 bases; J trimming: 3 bases; junction bases outside the gene matches: 8. The CDR3 is 15 residues long. Per germline, CDR1 MNHEY and CDR2 SMNVEV (reference sequence). Here the CDR3 reads CASRLTGDPNQPQHF. DNA for the CDR3: TGTGCCAGCAGGTTAACAGGGGATCCCAATCAGCCCCAGCATTTT.

This clone was observed a few times. J is TRBJ1-1 and V is TRBV29-1; maybe TRBD1 (5 bases). CDR3 size: 14 residues. The germline V gene encodes CDR1 SQVTM and CDR2 ANQGSEA. Deletions cut 7 bases from V and 3 bases from J, with 18 bases between. CDR3 loop: CSANDVGAHTEAFF. CDR3 in DNA: TGCAGCGCTAATGACGTAGGGGCGCACACTGAAGCTTTCTTT. Looking up the rest from reference TRBV29-1 and TRBJ1-1 gives the full variable domain: SAVISQKPSRDICQRGTSLTIQCQVDSQVTMMFWYRQQPGQSLTLIATANQGSEATYESGFVIDKFPISRPNLTFSTLTVSNMSPEDSSIYLCSANDVGAHTEAFFGQGTRLTVV.

This clone was observed a single time. This chain connects TRBV19 to TRBJ2-5; D not certain. Germline lookup yields CDR1 LNHDA and CDR2 SQIVND (reference sequence). The CDR3 covers 13 residues. Deletions cut 0 bases from V and 4 bases from J, with 6 bases between. The chain's CDR3 is CASSIDRLETQYF. In DNA, the CDR3 is TGTGCCAGTAGTATAGATCGGCTAGAGACCCAGTACTTC.

J is TRBJ2-7 and V is TRBV30; no firm D call. V lost 0 bases and J 5 bases, leaving 17 bases between the germline ends. Germline loops: CDR1 GTSNPN, CDR2 SVGIG (reference sequence). The CDR3 has 15 amino acids. The CDR3 spells CAWSVPVTVWDEQYF. DNA for the CDR3: TGTGCCTGGAGTGTACCGGTGACTGTGTGGGACGAGCAGTACTTC.